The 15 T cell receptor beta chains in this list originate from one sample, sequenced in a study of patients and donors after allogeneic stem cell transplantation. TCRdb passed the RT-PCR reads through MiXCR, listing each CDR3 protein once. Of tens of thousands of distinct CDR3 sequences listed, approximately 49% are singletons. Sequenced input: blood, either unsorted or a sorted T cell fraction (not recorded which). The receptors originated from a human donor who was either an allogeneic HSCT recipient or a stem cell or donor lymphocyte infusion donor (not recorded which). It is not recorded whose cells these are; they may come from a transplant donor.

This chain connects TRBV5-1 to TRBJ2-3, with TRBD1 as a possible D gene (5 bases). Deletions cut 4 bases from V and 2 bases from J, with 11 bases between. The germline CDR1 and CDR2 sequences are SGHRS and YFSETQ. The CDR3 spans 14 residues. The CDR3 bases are TGCGCCAGCAGCCCTGACGGACACACAGATACGCAGTATTTT. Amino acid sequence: CASSPDGHTDTQYF.

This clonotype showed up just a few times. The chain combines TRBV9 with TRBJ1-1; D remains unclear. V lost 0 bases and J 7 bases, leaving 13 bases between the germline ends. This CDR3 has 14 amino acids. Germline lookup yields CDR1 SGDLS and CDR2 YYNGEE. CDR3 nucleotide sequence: TGTGCCAGCAGCGTAGCTGGACGGGCCGATGAAGCTTTCTTT. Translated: CASSVAGRADEAFF.

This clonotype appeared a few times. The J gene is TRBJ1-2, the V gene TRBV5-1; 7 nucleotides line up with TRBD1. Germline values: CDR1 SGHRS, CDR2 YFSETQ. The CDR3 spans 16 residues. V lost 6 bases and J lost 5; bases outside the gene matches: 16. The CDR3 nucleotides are TGCGCCAGCACCGATGTGACAGGGACCCCTTGGTATGGCTACACCTTC. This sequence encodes CASTDVTGTPWYGYTF.

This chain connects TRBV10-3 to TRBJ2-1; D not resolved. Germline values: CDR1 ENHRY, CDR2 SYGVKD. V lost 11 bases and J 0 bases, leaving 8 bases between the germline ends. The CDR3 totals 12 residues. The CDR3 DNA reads TGTGCCGCCTGGAGCTCCTACAATGAGCAGTTCTTC. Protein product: CAAWSSYNEQFF.

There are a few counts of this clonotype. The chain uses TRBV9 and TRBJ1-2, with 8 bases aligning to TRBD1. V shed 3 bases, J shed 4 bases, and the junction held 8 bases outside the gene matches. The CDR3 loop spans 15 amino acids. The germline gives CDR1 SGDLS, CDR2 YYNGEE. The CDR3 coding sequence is TGTGCCAGCAGCGATCAGGGGGCGCATAGCTATGGCTACACCTTC. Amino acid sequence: CASSDQGAHSYGYTF.

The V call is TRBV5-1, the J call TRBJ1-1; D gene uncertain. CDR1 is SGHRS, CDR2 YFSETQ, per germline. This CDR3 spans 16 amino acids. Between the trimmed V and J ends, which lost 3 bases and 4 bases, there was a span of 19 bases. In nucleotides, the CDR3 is TGCGCCAGCAGCTCATCGGATGGGCGGGAAAGCACTGAAGCTTTCTTT. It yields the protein CASSSSDGRESTEAFF.

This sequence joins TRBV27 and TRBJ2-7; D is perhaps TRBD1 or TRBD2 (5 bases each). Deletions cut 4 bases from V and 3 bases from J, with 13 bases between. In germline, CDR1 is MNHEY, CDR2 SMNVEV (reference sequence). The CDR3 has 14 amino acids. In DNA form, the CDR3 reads TGTGCCAGCAGTTCGAGGGACGGAGTCTACGAGCAGTACTTC. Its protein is CASSSRDGVYEQYF.

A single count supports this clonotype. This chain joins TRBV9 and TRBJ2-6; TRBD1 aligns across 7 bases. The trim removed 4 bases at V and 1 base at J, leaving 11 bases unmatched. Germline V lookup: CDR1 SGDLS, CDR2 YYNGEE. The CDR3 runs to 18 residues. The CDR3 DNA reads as TGTGCCAGCAGCTCCCATACGGGACAGCTATCTGGGGCCAACGTCCTGACTTTC. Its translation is CASSSHTGQLSGANVLTF.

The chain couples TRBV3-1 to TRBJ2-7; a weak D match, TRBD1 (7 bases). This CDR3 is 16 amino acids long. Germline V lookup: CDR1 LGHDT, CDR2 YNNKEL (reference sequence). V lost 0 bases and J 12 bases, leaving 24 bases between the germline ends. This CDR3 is CASSQDLGGTVNLGYF. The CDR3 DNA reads TGTGCCAGCAGCCAAGATCTTGGGGGGACAGTCAACCTTGGGTACTTC.

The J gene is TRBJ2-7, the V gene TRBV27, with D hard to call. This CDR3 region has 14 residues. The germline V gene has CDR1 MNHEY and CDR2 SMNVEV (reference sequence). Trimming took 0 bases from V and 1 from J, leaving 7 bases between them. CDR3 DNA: TGTGCCAGCAGTTTATCTTCCCCGTCCTACGAGCAGTACTTC. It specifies CASSLSSPSYEQYF.

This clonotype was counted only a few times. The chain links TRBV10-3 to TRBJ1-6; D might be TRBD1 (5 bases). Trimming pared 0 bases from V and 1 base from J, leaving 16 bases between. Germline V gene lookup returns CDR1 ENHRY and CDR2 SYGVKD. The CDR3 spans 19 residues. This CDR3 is CAISESKVGGMSYNSPLHF. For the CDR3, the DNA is TGTGCCATCAGTGAGTCGAAGGTCGGGGGGATGTCCTATAATTCACCCCTCCACTTT.

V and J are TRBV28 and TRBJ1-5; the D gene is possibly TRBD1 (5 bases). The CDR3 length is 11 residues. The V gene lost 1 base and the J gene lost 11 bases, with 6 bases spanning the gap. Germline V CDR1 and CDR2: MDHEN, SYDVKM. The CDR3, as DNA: TGTGCCAGCAGTTTATTAGGGGCCCAGCATTTT. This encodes CASSLLGAQHF.

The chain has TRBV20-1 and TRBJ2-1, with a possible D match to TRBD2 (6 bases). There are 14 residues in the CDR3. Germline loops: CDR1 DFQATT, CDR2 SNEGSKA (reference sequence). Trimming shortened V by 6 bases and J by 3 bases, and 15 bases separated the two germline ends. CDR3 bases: TGCAGTGCCACGACTAGTTTGGTCTACAATGAGCAGTTCTTC. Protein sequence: CSATTSLVYNEQFF.

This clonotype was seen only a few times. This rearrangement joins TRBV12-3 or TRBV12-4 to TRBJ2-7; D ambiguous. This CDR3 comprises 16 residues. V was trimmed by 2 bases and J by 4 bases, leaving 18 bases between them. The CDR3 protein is CASSLNPRVGIYEQYF. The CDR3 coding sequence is TGTGCCAGCAGTTTAAACCCTCGCGTAGGGATTTACGAGCAGTACTTC.

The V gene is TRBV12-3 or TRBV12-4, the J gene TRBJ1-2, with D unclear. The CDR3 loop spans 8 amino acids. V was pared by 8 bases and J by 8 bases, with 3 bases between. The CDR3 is CASGGYTF. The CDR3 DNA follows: TGTGCCAGCGGGGGCTACACCTTC.